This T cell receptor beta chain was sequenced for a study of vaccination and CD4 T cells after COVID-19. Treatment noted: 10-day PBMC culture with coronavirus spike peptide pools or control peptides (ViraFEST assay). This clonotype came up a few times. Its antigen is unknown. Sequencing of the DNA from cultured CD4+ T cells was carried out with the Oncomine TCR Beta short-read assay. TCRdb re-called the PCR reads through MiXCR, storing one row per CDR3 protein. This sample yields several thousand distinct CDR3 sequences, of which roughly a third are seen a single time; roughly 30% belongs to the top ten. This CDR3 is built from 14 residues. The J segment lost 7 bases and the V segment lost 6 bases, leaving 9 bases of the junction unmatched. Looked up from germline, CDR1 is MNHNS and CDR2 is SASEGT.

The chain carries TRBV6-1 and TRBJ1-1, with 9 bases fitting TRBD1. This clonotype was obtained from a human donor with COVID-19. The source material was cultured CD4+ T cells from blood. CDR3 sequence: CASSRRDRAFEAFF. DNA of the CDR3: TGTGCCAGCAGCCGCCGGGACAGGGCTTTTGAAGCTTTCTTT.